These T cell receptor beta chains were read from a single sample in a study of Ad26.COV2.S vaccination and SARS-CoV-2 variants. Sequenced by immunoSEQ multiplex PCR; TCRdb stores in-frame clones only, minus some. The repertoire holds just over 350,000 clones, about 85% seen once, with approximately 3.5% in the top ten. Source: peripheral blood, taken in a trial of Ad26.COV2.S vaccine versus placebo. The receptors here all came from a person aged 18-65 years who received the Ad26.COV2.S COVID-19 vaccine or a placebo. Both conserved end residues are part of each CDR3. A D gene is named only where the DNA matches it firmly. Some rows have no size entry. The others give once, few or many, or a class for an expanded clone.

CDR3 protein | CDR3 DNA | D gene | clone size | J gene | V gene | CDR3 length
CASSPPGQGSYEQYF | TGCGCCAGCAGCCCCCCGGGACAGGGTTCCTACGAGCAGTACTTC | TRBD1 | - | TRBJ2-7 | TRBV4-3 | 15
CASSLAGVAEAFF | TGTGCCAGCAGCTTGGCCGGCGTGGCTGAAGCTTTCTTT | - | - | TRBJ1-1 | TRBV5-6 | 13
CASSGAGGGANTEAFF | TGTGCCAGCAGTGGCGCCGGGGGGGGAGCGAACACTGAAGCTTTCTTT | - | - | TRBJ1-1 | TRBV6-1 | 16
CASSVQVEQYF | TGTGCCAGCAGTGTCCAGGTCGAGCAGTACTTC | - | - | TRBJ2-7 | TRBV2 | 11
CASSPNINYGYTF | TGTGCCAGCAGCCCAAACATAAACTATGGCTACACCTTC | - | - | TRBJ1-2 | TRBV9 | 13
CASSPTGGRDQPQHF | TGTGCCAGCTCACCGACAGGGGGCAGGGATCAGCCCCAGCATTTT | TRBD1 | once | TRBJ1-5 | TRBV18 | 15
CASKTGRTGELFF | TGTGCCAGCAAGACAGGGCGGACCGGGGAGCTGTTTTTT | TRBD1 | - | TRBJ2-2 | TRBV6-5 | 13
CASSQISGTALAKNIQYF | TGTGCCAGCTCACAAATATCCGGGACAGCCCTAGCCAAAAACATTCAGTACTTC | TRBD1 | - | TRBJ2-4 | TRBV18 | 18
CASSTGQGSGTEAFF | TGCGCCAGCAGCACTGGACAGGGATCGGGCACTGAAGCTTTCTTT | TRBD1 | - | TRBJ1-1 | TRBV5-1 | 15
CASSLSSYEQYF | TGTGCCAGCAGCCTTAGCTCCTACGAGCAGTACTTC | - | few | TRBJ2-7 | TRBV5-4 | 12
CASSRTGEGYTF | TGTGCCAGCAGTCGGACAGGGGAGGGCTACACCTTC | TRBD1 | once | TRBJ1-2 | TRBV6-2/TRBV6-3 | 12
CASSWGQSYGYTF | TGTGCCAGCAGTTGGGGACAGTCCTATGGCTACACCTTC | TRBD1 | - | TRBJ1-2 | TRBV27 | 13
CASSLTGDQPQHF | TGTGCCAGCAGCCTGACAGGGGATCAGCCCCAGCATTTT | TRBD1 | - | TRBJ1-5 | TRBV3-1/TRBV3-2 | 13
CASSRTSGGFTDTQYF | TGTGCCAGCAGCCGGACTAGCGGGGGGTTCACAGATACGCAGTATTTT | TRBD2 | - | TRBJ2-3 | TRBV7-2 | 16
CASSSGFMSYNSPLHF | TGTGCCAGCAGCTCGGGATTCATGTCCTATAATTCACCCCTCCACTTT | - | once | TRBJ1-6 | TRBV7-2 | 16
CASTPVDSPLHF | TGTGCCAGCACCCCGGTTGATTCACCCCTCCACTTT | - | - | TRBJ1-6 | TRBV2 | 12
CASSELAGDTGELFF | TGCGCCAGCAGTGAACTAGCGGGAGACACCGGGGAGCTGTTTTTT | TRBD2 | - | TRBJ2-2 | TRBV10-2 | 15